This T cell receptor beta chain was captured by sequencing in a study of regulatory T cells in long-lasting Graves disease. Note on this clonotype: What it recognizes is unknown.

CDR1 and CDR2 from the germline V gene are SGHVS and FNYEAQ. V trimming: 7 bases; J trimming: 5 bases; junction bases outside the gene matches: 12. The CDR3 covers 16 residues. Time point in this sample: newly diagnosed GD, antithyroid drugs for less than 3 months. With RNA extracted from PBMCs as input, the TCR library was made. Arm-PCR of CDR3 regions with iRepertoire HTBI primers generated TCR beta libraries. MiXCR, applied by TCRdb to the multiplex PCR reads, yields one record per CDR3 protein. The sample records 350,000 to 500,000 distinct CDR3 sequences, about 14% being singletons. Points from the study as a whole: Persistent disease was characterized by preferential usage of TRBV28, TRBJ1-2 and TRBJ2-5.

These data were also reused for a study on T cells in Graves' hyperthyroidism and ophthalmopathy. That source notes: Blood also carried most thyroid clonotypes expanded above 0.001.

The TCR sequence derives from a woman aged 45-65 years with Graves disease. The chain combines TRBV7-6 with TRBJ2-1; the match to TRBD2 covers 9 bases. The specimen was peripheral blood mononuclear cells (PBMCs), collected at new diagnosis, from a patient treated with antithyroid drugs. CDR3 DNA: TGTGCCAGCAACACCTATGCGGGAGGGCCCCACAATGAGCAGTTCTTC. This codes for CASNTYAGGPHNEQFF.